The 15 T cell receptor beta chains presented below share a single source sample, sequenced in a study of blood T cells in healthy people across ages. Using a J-beta primer mix together with a sample-barcoded 5' primer, a second PCR was run for roughly 7 to 12 cycles. One entry per CDR3 protein, called by TCRdb with MiXCR from the 5' RACE reads. The sample has 1.5 million to 2 million distinct CDR3 sequences; 30% to 40% are singletons. Sequenced material: blood. These TCRs come from a human donor in good health.

With respect to this clonotype: A much larger clonotype is one base distant, so this may be a read error. J is TRBJ2-1 and V is TRBV5-1; no clear D. CDR3 size: 14 residues. Per germline, CDR1 SGHRS and CDR2 YFSETQ. The V gene lost 0 bases and the J gene lost 4 bases, with 8 bases spanning the gap. The CDR3 protein is CASSLEQLYNEQFF. The DNA of the CDR3 is TGCGCCAGCAGCTTGGAACAGTTATACAATGAGCAGTTCTTC.

A note on this clonotype: It may be a read error: a sequence one base away is much more abundant. The chain combines TRBV5-5 with TRBJ1-5; D gene ambiguous. V was shortened by 0 bases and J by 4 bases, with 8 bases between the two germline ends. Germline CDR1 SGHKS, CDR2 YYEKEE (reference sequence). This CDR3 is 14 amino acids long. In DNA, the CDR3 is TGTGCCAGCAGCTTGGGGTCGGCTAATCAGCCCCAGCATTTT. Protein: CASSLGSANQPQHF.

The V gene is TRBV7-2, the J gene TRBJ1-1; D ambiguous. CDR3 length: 14 residues. Germline CDR1 reads SGHTA; CDR2 reads FQGNSA. The V gene lost 3 bases and the J gene lost 4 bases, with 12 bases spanning the gap. DNA of the CDR3: TGTGCCAGCAGCTTCGAGAGGGTTGGCACTGAAGCTTTCTTT. It translates to CASSFERVGTEAFF.

CDR3 coding DNA: TGTGCCAGCAGAACATTACTAGCAGTAGACAATGAGCAGTTCTTC. Residues: CASRTLLAVDNEQFF. The rearrangement uses TRBV12-3 or TRBV12-4 and TRBJ2-1, with D maybe TRBD2 (6 bases). The CDR3 has 15 amino acids. V was trimmed by 6 bases and J by 5 bases, leaving 17 bases between them.

The chain combines TRBV7-8 with TRBJ2-1; D uncertain. Germline CDR1 SGHVS, CDR2 FQNEAQ. The V gene lost 0 bases and the J gene lost 3 bases, with 15 bases spanning the gap. This CDR3 has 17 residues. The CDR3 DNA reads as TGTGCCAGCAGCTTAGCGTCGGTAGAGGCTCTCTACAATGAGCAGTTCTTC. It encodes CASSLASVEALYNEQFF.

This clonotype was picked up a small number of times. This chain links TRBV4-3 with TRBJ1-2; no reliable D call. The CDR3 contains 16 residues. Germline CDR1 is LGHNA and CDR2 is YSLEER. Trimming cost V 3 bases and J 3 bases, with 17 bases left between them. The CDR3 DNA reads TGCGCCAGCAGCCACAGAGAGGGAGCCTTCCACTATGGCTACACCTTC. Encoded protein: CASSHREGAFHYGYTF.

This clonotype was detected a few times. The chain links TRBV20-1 to TRBJ2-7; D gene ambiguous. Germline assignment: CDR1 DFQATT and CDR2 SNEGSKA (reference sequence). The CDR3 has 12 residues. V was trimmed by 3 bases and J by 2 bases, leaving 8 bases between them. CDR3 bases: TGCAGTGCTAGGGGGAAGACCTACGAGCAGTACTTC. It encodes CSARGKTYEQYF.

The sample holds one count of this clonotype. The chain carries TRBV4-1 and TRBJ1-5; no firm D call. The V end was cut by 3 bases, the J end by 6 bases, with 18 bases between. Germline V gene sequence: CDR1 MGHRA, CDR2 YSYEKL. This CDR3 is built from 16 residues. CDR3 coding DNA: TGCGCCAGCAGCCAGGACCGATTTCGGATAGGTCAGCCCCAGCATTTT. Its translation: CASSQDRFRIGQPQHF.

This clonotype has at least ten counts. This sequence joins TRBV6-5 and TRBJ2-6; tentatively, D is TRBD1 (6 bases). This CDR3 region has 15 residues. The germline gives CDR1 MNHEY, CDR2 SVGAGI. V lost 9 bases and J lost 2, with 14 bases in between. In DNA, the CDR3 is TGTGCCAGTTCTCCGGGGACACCTGGGGCCAACGTCCTGACTTTC. Translating gives CASSPGTPGANVLTF.

This chain joins TRBV18 and TRBJ2-4, with a possible D match to TRBD2 (5 bases). The closer fit of TRBJ2-7 to the DNA end suggests the J call may be wrong. Germline loops: CDR1 KGHSH, CDR2 LQKENI. This CDR3 is 17 amino acids long. CDR3 DNA sequence: TGTGCCAGCTCACCAAGTACAAGGAGGACGGGCCACTACGAGCAGTACTTC. Translated, it gives CASSPSTRRTGHYEQYF.

The genes are TRBV2 and TRBJ2-1; no reliable D call. The V gene's germline CDR1 is SNHLY and CDR2 FYNNEI. The V end lost 7 bases, the J end lost 4 bases, and 11 bases lay between the germline ends. CDR3 length: 13 amino acids. For the CDR3, the DNA is TGTGCCAGCACACTGGACCAGTACAATGAGCAGTTCTTC. Amino acids: CASTLDQYNEQFF.

The rearrangement links TRBV7-2 to TRBJ2-3; 8 nucleotides align to TRBD1. Trimming took 4 bases from V and 0 from J; bases not matched to a gene: 3. The CDR3 has 15 residues. CDR1 and CDR2 from the germline V gene are SGHTA and FQGNSA. For the CDR3, the DNA is TGTGCCAGCAGCTCGGACAGGGCTAGCACAGATACGCAGTATTTT. Translation gives CASSSDRASTDTQYF.

The chain employs TRBV5-5 and TRBJ1-2; weak D call: TRBD1 (6 bases). V was shortened by 2 bases and J by 4 bases, with 18 bases between the two germline ends. Germline V CDR1 and CDR2: SGHKS, YYEKEE (reference sequence). The CDR3 has 16 residues. CDR3 loop: CASSLLSGGPFYGYTF. CDR3 nucleotide sequence: TGTGCCAGCAGCTTACTTTCGGGGGGGCCGTTCTATGGCTACACCTTC.

Only a few counts were recorded for this clonotype. This chain joins TRBV7-3 and TRBJ2-3, with 7 bases aligning to TRBD2. Germline V gene data show CDR1 as SGHTA and CDR2 as FQGTGA. This CDR3 comprises 15 residues. V lost 5 bases, J lost 2 bases, and 7 bases stayed unmatched. The CDR3 DNA sequence: TGTGCCAGCAGCCTCACGGGGGGTCACACAGATACGCAGTATTTT. It codes for CASSLTGGHTDTQYF.

The V and J genes are TRBV4-2 and TRBJ2-3, with D hard to call. The length of the CDR3 is 16 residues. V was cut by 4 bases and J by 2 bases, with 16 bases left in between. The germline gives CDR1 LGHNA, CDR2 YNFKEQ. This chain's CDR3 is CASSPREDRLTDTQYF. DNA of the CDR3: TGTGCCAGCAGCCCAAGGGAAGATAGACTCACAGATACGCAGTATTTT.